This T cell receptor beta chain was observed in a study of CD8 T cells in ankylosing spondylitis. CDR3 size: 14 residues. Germline V gives CDR1 SGDLS, CDR2 YYNGEE. MiXCR, applied by TCRdb to the 5' RACE reads, yields one record per CDR3 protein. The sample shows more than 250,000 distinct CDR3 sequences, more than 9% of them seen only once. About this clonotype: The antigen is undetermined. A junction boundary mismatches the germline segment, possibly from a read error.

Overall study results and limits: Disease-linked clones bore a CD8+ phenotype, appearing relatively rarely in peripheral blood. There were earlier reports of some motif variants in reactive arthritis synovial fluid and blood. A TCR beta motif of about 8 highly homologous variants appeared characteristic of ankylosing spondylitis blood. Enrichment of disease-linked clones was reportedly significant in matched ankylosing spondylitis synovial fluid.

This chain joins TRBV9 and TRBJ2-7, with D hard to call. The specimen sequenced was blood, either unsorted or a sorted T cell fraction (not recorded which). The clonotype comes from a female donor with ankylosing spondylitis or in good health (not recorded which). The DNA of the CDR3 is TGTGCCACCAGCGTTGGTCCGACAACCTTCGAGCAGTACTTC. As protein: CATSVGPTTFEQYF.